The 10 T cell receptor beta chains listed next were all sequenced from one sample in a study of PD-L1 blockade in urothelial cancer. As to time point: pretreatment peripheral blood. TCRdb's table, derived via immunoSEQ multiplex PCR, lists solely in-frame clones and lacks some. The sample shows tens of thousands of clones, roughly 76% of them seen only once. The specimen comprised PBMCs, sampled around atezolizumab (anti-PD-L1) treatment. The receptors originated from a man in his 70s with urothelial cancer.

V gene TRBV5-4 combines with J gene TRBJ1-5; no firm D call. The V end was cut by 4 bases, the J end by 5 bases, with 10 bases between. From germline, CDR1 is SGHNT and CDR2 YYREEE (reference sequence). CDR3 length: 13 amino acids. The DNA of the CDR3 is TGTGCCAGCAGCCGGGAAAGAGATCAGCCCCAGCATTTT. Amino acid sequence: CASSRERDQPQHF. The full variable domain, with the rest looked up from reference TRBV5-4 and TRBJ1-5, is ETGVTQSPTHLIKTRGQQVTLRCSSQSGHNTVSWYQQALGQGPQFIFQYYREEENGRGNFPPRFSGLQFPNYSSELNVNALELDDSALYLCASSRERDQPQHFGDGTRLSIL.

This sequence joins TRBV15 and TRBJ2-7; the match to TRBD1 covers 7 bases. The CDR3 has 18 residues. The V and J ends lost 0 bases and 3 bases, in that order; junction bases with no gene match: 14. Germline loops: CDR1 LNHNV, CDR2 YYDKDF (reference sequence). This CDR3 is CATSRDPLRQGLFYEQYF. The DNA for the CDR3 is TGTGCCACCAGCAGAGACCCATTAAGACAGGGTTTATTCTACGAGCAGTACTTC.

V gene TRBV7-9 combines with J gene TRBJ2-7; D is perhaps TRBD2 (6 bases). Germline assignment: CDR1 SEHNR and CDR2 FQNEAQ (reference sequence). Between the trimmed V and J ends, which lost 2 bases and 4 bases, there was a span of 9 bases. The CDR3 contains 13 residues. CDR3 bases: TGTGCCAGCAGCTTACCGGGAGATTACGAGCAGTACTTC. Residues: CASSLPGDYEQYF. The whole variable domain, remainder taken from reference TRBV7-9 and TRBJ2-7, is DTGVSQNPRHKITKRGQNVTFRCDPISEHNRLYWYRQTLGQGPEFLTYFQNEAQLEKSRLLSDRFSAERPKGSFSTLEIQRTEQGDSAMYLCASSLPGDYEQYFGPGTRLTVT.

CDR3 protein: CASSRNTGELFF. In DNA, the CDR3 is TGTGCCAGCAGCCGGAACACCGGGGAGCTGTTTTTT. V usage is TRBV7-2 and J usage is TRBJ2-2; D is unclear. V shed 5 bases and J shed 1 base, with 2 bases lying between them. Germline V lookup: CDR1 SGHTA, CDR2 FQGNSA. The CDR3 covers 12 residues.

V usage is TRBV4-2 and J usage is TRBJ2-1, with 11 bases identical to TRBD2. This CDR3 has 16 residues. Per the germline V gene, CDR1 is LGHNA and CDR2 is YNFKEQ. V was clipped by 2 bases and J by 8 bases; unmatched bases: 8. The DNA of the CDR3 is TGTGCCAGCAGCCAATCCCTAGCGGGGGGTTGGGATGAGCAGTTCTTC. Translating gives CASSQSLAGGWDEQFF.

This clone was counted between two and nine times. The chain combines TRBV10-3 with TRBJ2-7; D uncertain. V lost 10 bases and J lost 1, with 11 bases in between. Germline V gives CDR1 ENHRY, CDR2 SYGVKD. CDR3 length equals 12 residues. The CDR3 bases are TGTGCCAACGGGTATAGTTCCTACGAGCAGTACTTC. Protein: CANGYSSYEQYF.

V gene TRBV11-3 combines with J gene TRBJ1-1; the D is unclear. The germline V and J ends were trimmed by 5 bases and 5 bases, with 21 bases remaining between them. This CDR3 region has 16 residues. Germline-derived CDR1 and CDR2 are SGHNT and YENEEA. CDR3 protein: CASSARMGGSGTEAFF. CDR3 sequence (DNA): TGTGCCAGCAGCGCTCGCATGGGAGGGTCGGGAACTGAAGCTTTCTTT. Full variable domain (remainder filled in from reference TRBV11-3 and TRBJ1-1): EAGVVQSPRYKIIEKKQPVAFWCNPISGHNTLYWYLQNLGQGPELLIRYENEEAVDDSQLPKDRFSAERLKGVDSTLKIQPAELGDSAVYLCASSARMGGSGTEAFFGQGTRLTVV.

The chain joins TRBV11-3 to TRBJ2-1; 12 bases line up with TRBD1. Per germline, CDR1 SGHNT and CDR2 YENEEA. V lost 2 bases, J lost 7 bases, and 12 bases stayed unmatched. The CDR3 is 18 amino acids. Here the CDR3 reads CASSLPNTGTGGSNEQFF. CDR3 DNA: TGTGCCAGCAGCTTACCCAACACCGGGACAGGGGGCTCAAATGAGCAGTTCTTC.

The genes are TRBV7-2 and TRBJ2-2; D gene uncertain. Per germline, CDR1 SGHTA and CDR2 FQGNSA. CDR3 length: 13 residues. The germline V and J ends were trimmed by 4 bases and 1 base, with 4 bases remaining between them. CDR3 residues: CASSSLNTGELFF. CDR3 coding DNA: TGTGCCAGCAGCTCTCTGAACACCGGGGAGCTGTTTTTT.

The chain has TRBV5-1 and TRBJ1-2; D may be TRBD1 (6 bases). The CDR3 runs to 14 residues. The ends were cut back, 4 bases at V and 6 bases at J, with 16 bases in the middle. The germline CDR1 and CDR2 sequences are SGHRS and YFSETQ. CDR3 amino acids: CASSLYRVLDGYTF. The CDR3 DNA reads TGCGCCAGCAGCCTGTACAGGGTTCTAGATGGCTACACCTTC. Looking up the rest from reference TRBV5-1 and TRBJ1-2 gives the full variable domain: KAGVTQTPRYLIKTRGQQVTLSCSPISGHRSVSWYQQTPGQGLQFLFEYFSETQRNKGNFPGRFSGRQFSNSRSEMNVSTLELGDSALYLCASSLYRVLDGYTFGSGTRLTVV.